The source of this TCR beta chain is a study of blood T cell repertoires in COVID-19. Study details: Sites across the United States, Italy and Spain contributed samples from acute and convalescent COVID-19. Sources were T cells, B-cell-depleted T cells, or PBMCs; the material itself was cDNA or gDNA.

Study processing details: By means of reference gene primer amplification, nucleated cell counts were estimated. Generated by immunoSEQ multiplex PCR, the TCRdb table keeps only in-frame clones and is missing some. V and J calls and clone size are as listed in that table; D and trimming were resolved from the DNA. Of 55,000 to 65,000 clones listed, roughly 90% are singletons. Trimming stripped 1 base from V and 5 bases from J, with 8 bases between. The CDR3 spans 13 residues. Per the germline V gene, CDR1 is LGHDT and CDR2 is YNNKEL (reference sequence). The gene calls are TRBV3-1 (or the pseudogene TRBV3-2) and TRBJ1-1, with D maybe TRBD1 (5 bases). This sequence was found in an elderly woman with active COVID-19. The sample was peripheral blood. The CDR3 nucleotides read TGTGCCAGCAGCCAAGGCTCAGGGACTGAAGCTTTCTTT. This gives the protein CASSQGSGTEAFF.